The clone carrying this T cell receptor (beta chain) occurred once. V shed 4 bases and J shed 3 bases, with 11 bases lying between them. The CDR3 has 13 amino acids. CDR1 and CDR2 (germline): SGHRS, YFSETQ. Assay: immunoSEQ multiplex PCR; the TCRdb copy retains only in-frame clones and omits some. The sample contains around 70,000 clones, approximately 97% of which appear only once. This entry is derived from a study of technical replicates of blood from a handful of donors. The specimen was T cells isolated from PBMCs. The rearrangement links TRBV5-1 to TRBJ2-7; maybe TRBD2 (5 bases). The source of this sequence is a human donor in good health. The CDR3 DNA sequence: TGCGCCAGCAGCCCCTGGGAGTACTACGAGCAGTACTTC. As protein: CASSPWEYYEQYF.